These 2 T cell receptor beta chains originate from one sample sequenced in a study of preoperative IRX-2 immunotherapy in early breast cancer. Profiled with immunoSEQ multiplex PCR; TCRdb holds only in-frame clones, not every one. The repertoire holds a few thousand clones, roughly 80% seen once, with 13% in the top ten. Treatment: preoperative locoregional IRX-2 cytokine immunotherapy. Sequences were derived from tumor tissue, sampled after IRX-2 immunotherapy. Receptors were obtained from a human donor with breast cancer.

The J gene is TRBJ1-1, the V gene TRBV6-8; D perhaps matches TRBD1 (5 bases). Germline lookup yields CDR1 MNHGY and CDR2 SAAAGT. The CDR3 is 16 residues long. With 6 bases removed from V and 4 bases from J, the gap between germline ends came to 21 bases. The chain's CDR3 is CASREPGLPTGTEAFF. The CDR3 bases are TGTGCCAGCAGAGAGCCGGGACTCCCCACCGGCACTGAAGCTTTCTTT.

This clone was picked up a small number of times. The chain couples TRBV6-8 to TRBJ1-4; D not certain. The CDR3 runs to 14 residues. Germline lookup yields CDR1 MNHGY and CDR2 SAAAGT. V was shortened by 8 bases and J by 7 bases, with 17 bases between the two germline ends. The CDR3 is CASSMRALSEKLFF. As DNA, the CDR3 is TGTGCCAGCTCGATGAGGGCGTTAAGTGAAAAACTGTTTTTT.